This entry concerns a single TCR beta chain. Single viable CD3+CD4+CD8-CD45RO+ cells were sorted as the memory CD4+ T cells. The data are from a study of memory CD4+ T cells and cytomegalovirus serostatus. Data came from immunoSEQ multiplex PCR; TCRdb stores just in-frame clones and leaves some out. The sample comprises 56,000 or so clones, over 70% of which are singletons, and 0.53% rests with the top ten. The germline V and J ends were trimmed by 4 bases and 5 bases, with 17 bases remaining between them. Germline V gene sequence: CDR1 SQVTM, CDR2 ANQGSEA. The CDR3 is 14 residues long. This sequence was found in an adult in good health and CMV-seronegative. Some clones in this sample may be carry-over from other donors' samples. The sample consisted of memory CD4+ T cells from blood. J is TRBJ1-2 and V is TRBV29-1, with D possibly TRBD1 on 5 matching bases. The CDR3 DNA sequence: TGCAGCGTTGCGGGTAGGGACGGACTATATGGCTACACCTTC. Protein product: CSVAGRDGLYGYTF.